Detailed here is one T cell receptor (beta chain). The antigen is unknown. Genomic DNA from each subset was divided evenly over several immunoSEQ plates. Here immunoSEQ multiplex PCR was the method, and the copy in TCRdb shows in-frame clones only, minus some. The sample consists of 2 million to 2.5 million clones, roughly 93% of them appearing once. This record belongs to a study of shared clonotypes between healthy human individuals. Study-wide background: The donors, a couple of women and three men, were aged 18 to 49. Study-wide results and limits: Clonotype sharing among the donors was expected to vary with sequencing depth. The generation probabilities recorded for non-shared clonotypes fell below those of clonotypes shared by all four donors.

With V trimmed by 1 base and J by 2 bases, 1 base remained unmatched. The CDR3 extends over 15 amino acids. The germline CDR1 and CDR2 sequences are SEHNR and FQNEAQ (reference sequence). The V gene is TRBV7-9, the J gene TRBJ2-7, with TRBD2 matching over 11 bases. The receptor's source is a man younger than 35 in good health. Some clones in this sample may be carry-over from other donors' samples. The sample was naive CD4+ T cells from PBMCs. The sample's subset: CD45RA+ positively selected. This CDR3 reads CASSLVLAGAYEQYF. For the CDR3, the DNA is TGTGCCAGCAGCTTAGTACTAGCGGGGGCCTACGAGCAGTACTTC.